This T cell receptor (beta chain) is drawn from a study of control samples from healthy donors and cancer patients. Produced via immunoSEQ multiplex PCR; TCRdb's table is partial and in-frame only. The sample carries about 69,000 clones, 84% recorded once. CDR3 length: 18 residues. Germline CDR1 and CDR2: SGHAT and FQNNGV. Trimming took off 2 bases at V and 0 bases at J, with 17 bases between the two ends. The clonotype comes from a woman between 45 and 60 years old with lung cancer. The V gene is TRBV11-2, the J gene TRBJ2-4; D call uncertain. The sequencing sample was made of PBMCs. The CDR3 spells CASSLRLQTSLAKNIQYF. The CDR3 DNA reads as TGTGCCAGCAGCTTAAGGTTGCAGACCTCCTTAGCCAAAAACATTCAGTACTTC.